The next 26 T cell receptor beta chains were all read from a single sample in a study of identical twins. TCRdb reprocessed the 5' RACE reads with MiXCR, giving one entry per CDR3 protein. The sample contains some 760,000 distinct CDR3 sequences, 15% to 20% of which appear only once. This same sample was also taken into another study, of T cells expressing NK-cell markers.

Sequencing was done on a sample of PBMCs. These receptors were collected from a woman aged 18-35 years in good health.

The CDR3 sequence: CATRWPMNTEAFF. The CDR3 DNA sequence: TGTGCCACACGGTGGCCAATGAACACTGAAGCTTTCTTT. The chain links TRBV13 to TRBJ1-1, with D uncertain. V lost 10 bases and J 0 bases, leaving 12 bases between the germline ends. This CDR3 spans 13 amino acids. Germline assignment: CDR1 PRHDT and CDR2 FYEKMQ (reference sequence).

The J gene is TRBJ2-7, the V gene TRBV6-5; 10 bases line up with TRBD1. CDR3 size: 16 residues. Germline V gene lookup returns CDR1 MNHEY and CDR2 SVGAGI. Trimming removed 0 bases from V and 3 bases from J; junction bases left unmatched: 5. The CDR3 DNA is TGTGCCAGCAGTTACTCCCGGGACAGGGGTGACTACGAGCAGTACTTC. This gives the protein CASSYSRDRGDYEQYF.

This clonotype was counted between two and nine times. The genes are TRBV5-6 and TRBJ2-1, with 10 bases that match TRBD2. The CDR3 loop spans 17 amino acids. V lost 0 bases to trimming and J lost 6 bases; unmatched junction nucleotides: 9. The germline gives CDR1 SGHDT, CDR2 YYEEEE. DNA for the CDR3: TGTGCCAGCAGCTTGGGGCTAGCGGGAGACTTCGGCAATGAGCAGTTCTTC. Translation gives CASSLGLAGDFGNEQFF.

The chain couples TRBV6-5 to TRBJ2-3; tentatively, D is TRBD1 (5 bases). The CDR3 extends over 14 amino acids. The V gene lost 2 bases and the J gene lost 1 base, with 7 bases spanning the gap. Germline values: CDR1 MNHEY, CDR2 SVGAGI. The CDR3 region is CASSYGRGTDTQYF. DNA of the CDR3: TGTGCCAGCAGTTACGGCAGGGGCACAGATACGCAGTATTTT.

The CDR3 DNA is TGCGCCAGCAGCCAAGCAAGCGGGGGAACCGGGGAGCTGTTTTTT. It translates to CASSQASGGTGELFF. V gene TRBV4-3 combines with J gene TRBJ2-2; 8 positions match TRBD2. The CDR3 consists of 15 residues. After removal of 1 base from V and 5 bases from J, the junction contained 3 bases not matched to a gene. Germline CDR1 and CDR2: LGHNA and YSLEER.

The J gene is TRBJ2-7, the V gene TRBV18, with D maybe TRBD1 (6 bases). CDR3 length: 15 amino acids. Germline values: CDR1 KGHSH, CDR2 LQKENI. The V gene lost 5 bases and the J gene lost 3 bases, with 17 bases spanning the gap. As DNA, the CDR3 is TGTGCCAGCTCATACGGGCCGGGACAAGTCTACGAGCAGTACTTC. This gives the protein CASSYGPGQVYEQYF. Full variable domain (rest looked up from reference TRBV18 and TRBJ2-7): NAGVMQNPRHLVRRRGQEARLRCSPMKGHSHVYWYRQLPEEGLKFMVYLQKENIIDESGMPKERFSAEFPKEGPSILRIQQVVRGDSAAYFCASSYGPGQVYEQYFGPGTRLTVT.

V is TRBV21-1 and J is TRBJ1-6; the table's D call TRBD1 went unverified against the DNA. TRBV21-1 is labeled a pseudogene. This CDR3 region has 18 residues. DNA for the CDR3: TGTGCCAGCAGCAAATTGTACATGACAGGGGTCTTCCTTACACCCCTCCACTTT. Protein sequence: CASSKLYMTGVFLTPLHF.

V and J are TRBV10-3 and TRBJ2-1; D possibly corresponds to TRBD2 (5 bases). The CDR3 spans 13 residues. Trimming stripped 8 bases from V and 2 bases from J, with 10 bases between. The germline gives CDR1 ENHRY, CDR2 SYGVKD. CDR3 in amino acids: CAIAGGPYNEQFF. Here the CDR3 DNA reads TGTGCCATCGCGGGTGGCCCCTACAATGAGCAGTTCTTC.

The chain employs TRBV20-1 and TRBJ2-3, with D possibly TRBD2 on 6 matching bases. V was shortened by 2 bases and J by 11 bases, with 26 bases between the two germline ends. The CDR3 consists of 16 residues. Germline V lookup: CDR1 DFQATT, CDR2 SNEGSKA (reference sequence). The CDR3 bases are TGCAGTGCTAGAAGCGTCCCGGCGGGAACGAACAATCTGCAGTATTTT. This translates into CSARSVPAGTNNLQYF.

The chain uses TRBV27 and TRBJ2-2; 13 bases fit TRBD2. V gave up 5 bases and J gave up 7 bases; unmatched junction bases: 7. The CDR3 contains 16 residues. In germline, CDR1 is MNHEY, CDR2 SMNVEV (reference sequence). The CDR3 loop is CASSGGLAGDHGELFF. In DNA, the CDR3 is TGTGCCAGCAGTGGAGGACTAGCGGGAGATCACGGGGAGCTGTTTTTT.

The V call is TRBV9, the J call TRBJ2-6, with TRBD1 identical over 8 bases. The V gene's germline CDR1 is SGDLS and CDR2 YYNGEE. This CDR3 spans 20 amino acids. V shed 0 bases, J shed 0 bases, and the junction held 11 bases outside the gene matches. Here the CDR3 DNA reads TGTGCCAGCAGCGTAGACAGGATGGGACAGGACATCTCTGGGGCCAACGTCCTGACTTTC. Its translation: CASSVDRMGQDISGANVLTF.

This clonotype has just one count. The chain is built from TRBV6-5 and TRBJ2-7; D is unclear. V was shortened by 0 bases and J by 2 bases, with 11 bases between the two germline ends. CDR1 is MNHEY, CDR2 SVGAGI, per germline. The CDR3 spans 15 residues. This CDR3 is CASSYSLTRPYEQYF. In DNA form, the CDR3 reads TGTGCCAGCAGTTACTCCTTGACTCGACCCTACGAGCAGTACTTC.

This clonotype showed up just a few times. The rearrangement links TRBV7-9 to TRBJ2-7, with 10 bases lining up with TRBD1. Germline values: CDR1 SEHNR, CDR2 FQNEAQ (reference sequence). Trimming cost V 5 bases and J 3 bases; bases outside gene matches: 4. The CDR3 spans 14 residues. The DNA of the CDR3 is TGTGCCAGCAGCGCATGGACAGGGGGCTACGAGCAGTACTTC. Amino acid sequence: CASSAWTGGYEQYF.

This clonotype was observed a few times. The rearrangement joins TRBV10-2 to TRBJ2-1; 11 bases match TRBD2. The trim removed 7 bases at V and 6 bases at J, leaving 2 bases unmatched. Germline V gives CDR1 WSHSY, CDR2 SAAADI. The CDR3 is made up of 13 amino acids. The CDR3 nucleotides are TGCGCCAGCACCCTAGCGGGGGGCAATGAGCAGTTCTTC. Residues: CASTLAGGNEQFF.

This clonotype was counted between two and nine times. A junction boundary mismatches the germline segment, possibly from a read error. The chain uses TRBV29-1 and TRBJ2-1; TRBD1 matches 7 bases. The CDR3 extends over 13 amino acids. CDR1 and CDR2 (germline): SQVTM, ANQGSEA. The CDR3 nucleotides read TGCAGCGTTGGCGGCTGGACAGGCAATGAACAGTTCTTC. Protein sequence: CSVGGWTGNEQFF.

V is TRBV10-3 and J is TRBJ2-7; D unresolved. CDR3 size: 16 residues. V lost 0 bases, J lost 0 bases, and 12 bases lay in between. The germline V gene encodes CDR1 ENHRY and CDR2 SYGVKD. The CDR3 is CAISESDGRASYEQYF. DNA of the CDR3: TGTGCCATCAGTGAGTCGGATGGACGAGCCTCCTACGAGCAGTACTTC.

This chain links TRBV7-9 with TRBJ1-5; no reliable D call. This CDR3 is 14 amino acids long. The V end lost 1 base, the J end lost 7 bases, and 11 bases lay between the germline ends. The V gene's germline CDR1 is SEHNR and CDR2 FQNEAQ (reference sequence). The chain's CDR3 is CASSLGGVRQPQHF. The CDR3 DNA reads as TGTGCCAGCAGCTTAGGAGGTGTACGCCAGCCCCAGCATTTT.

The chain is built from TRBV7-2 and TRBJ2-7; TRBD1 matches at 8 bases. V shed 8 bases and J 4 bases; nucleotides not matched to a gene: 7. Germline V gene lookup returns CDR1 SGHTA and CDR2 FQGNSA. CDR3 length: 13 amino acids. The CDR3 nucleotides read TGTGCCAGCCGCCAGACAGGGGTATACGAGCAGTACTTC. Protein sequence: CASRQTGVYEQYF. Together with reference TRBV7-2 and TRBJ2-7, the CDR3 gives the full variable domain: GAGVSQSPSNKVTEKGKDVELRCDPISGHTALYWYRQSLGQGLEFLIYFQGNSAPDKSGLPSDRFSAERTGGSVSTLTIQRTQQEDSAVYLCASRQTGVYEQYFGPGTRLTVT.

In this sample, this clonotype turned up a few times. The V call is TRBV15, the J call TRBJ2-7; the D gene is possibly TRBD2 (5 bases). V lost 2 bases to trimming and J lost 6 bases, with 8 bases between them. Per the germline V gene, CDR1 is LNHNV and CDR2 is YYDKDF (reference sequence). The length of the CDR3 is 12 residues. The CDR3 nucleotides read TGTGCCACCAGCAGATACGGGGTCGAGCAGTACTTC. As protein: CATSRYGVEQYF.

J is TRBJ2-2 and V is TRBV20-1; D may be TRBD1 or TRBD2 (5 bases each). The CDR3 is made up of 13 amino acids. Germline lookup yields CDR1 DFQATT and CDR2 SNEGSKA (reference sequence). The CDR3 loop is CSLRGAGTGELFF. In nucleotides, the CDR3 is TGCAGCCTCCGGGGCGCTGGCACCGGGGAGCTGTTTTTT.

The chain joins TRBV20-1 to TRBJ2-3; the match to TRBD2 covers 9 bases. CDR1 is DFQATT, CDR2 SNEGSKA, per germline (reference sequence). This CDR3 contains 14 residues. With V trimmed by 3 bases and J by 6 bases, 7 bases remained unmatched. CDR3 residues: CSASAGGPRDTQYF. The CDR3 DNA follows: TGCAGTGCTAGTGCGGGAGGGCCTAGGGATACGCAGTATTTT.

The V call is TRBV10-3, the J call TRBJ2-7; 8 bases align to TRBD1. The CDR3 consists of 15 residues. Germline CDR1 is ENHRY and CDR2 is SYGVKD. The trim removed 6 bases at V and 2 bases at J, leaving 9 bases unmatched. The CDR3 loop reads CAISSRTGRTYEQYF. The CDR3 DNA sequence: TGTGCCATCAGCTCGCGGACAGGGAGAACCTACGAGCAGTACTTC.

The chain recombines TRBV20-1 with TRBJ1-3, with 8 bases that match TRBD1. V lost 6 bases and J lost 5; bases outside the gene matches: 6. The germline V gene encodes CDR1 DFQATT and CDR2 SNEGSKA (reference sequence). CDR3 length: 13 amino acids. The DNA of the CDR3 is TGCAGTGCCGGACAGGGAGGACGAAACACCATATATTTT. Residues: CSAGQGGRNTIYF.

The CDR3 here is CASSFGSPDTQYF. Written as DNA, the CDR3 is TGTGCCAGCAGCTTCGGGAGTCCAGATACGCAGTATTTT. The chain joins TRBV5-5 to TRBJ2-3; D is perhaps TRBD2 (6 bases). This CDR3 is built from 13 residues. Germline loops: CDR1 SGHKS, CDR2 YYEKEE (reference sequence). Trimming took 2 bases from V and 4 from J, leaving 8 bases between them.

This clonotype was picked up many times. V gene TRBV12-3 or TRBV12-4 combines with J gene TRBJ2-7; 14 bases map to TRBD2. The V segment lost 7 bases and the J segment 5 bases; nucleotides outside the gene matches: 7. The CDR3 runs to 15 residues. The CDR3 DNA follows: TGTGCCAGCAACGCGGGACTAGCGGGAGTAGACGAGCAGTACTTC. It yields the protein CASNAGLAGVDEQYF.

This clonotype has ten or more counts. Its ends do not fully match the called genes, so a read error is possible. The genes are TRBV5-1 and TRBJ2-7; no clear D gene. The CDR3 totals 12 residues. CDR1 is SGHRS, CDR2 YFSETQ, per germline. CDR3 amino acids: CASSLGRYEQYF. The CDR3 DNA is TGTGCCAGCAGCTTAGGCCGGTACGAGCAGTACTTC.